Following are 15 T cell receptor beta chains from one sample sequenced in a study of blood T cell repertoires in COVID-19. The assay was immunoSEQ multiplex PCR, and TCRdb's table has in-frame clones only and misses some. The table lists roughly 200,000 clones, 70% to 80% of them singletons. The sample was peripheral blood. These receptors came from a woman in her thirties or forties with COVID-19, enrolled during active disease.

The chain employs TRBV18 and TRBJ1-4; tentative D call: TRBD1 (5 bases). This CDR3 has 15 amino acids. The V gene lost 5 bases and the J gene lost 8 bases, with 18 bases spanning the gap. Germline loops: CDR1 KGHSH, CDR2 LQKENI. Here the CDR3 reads CASSSPHSGVEKLFF. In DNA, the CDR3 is TGTGCCAGCTCATCTCCCCACTCGGGGGTCGAAAAACTGTTTTTT.

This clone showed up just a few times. CDR3 in amino acids: CASSRELAGGRNTDTQYF. CDR3 nucleotides: TGTGCCAGCAGCCGGGAACTAGCGGGGGGGCGAAACACAGATACGCAGTATTTT. J is TRBJ2-3 and V is TRBV3-1 (or the pseudogene TRBV3-2); the match to TRBD2 covers 13 bases. The trim removed 4 bases at V and 2 bases at J, leaving 9 bases unmatched. Per germline, CDR1 LGHDT and CDR2 YNNKEL (reference sequence). This CDR3 has 18 residues.

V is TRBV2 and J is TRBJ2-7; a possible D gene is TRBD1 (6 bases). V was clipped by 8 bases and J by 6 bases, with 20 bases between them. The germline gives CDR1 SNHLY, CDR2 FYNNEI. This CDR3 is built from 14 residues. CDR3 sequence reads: CASDRDTPTGEQYF. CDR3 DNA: TGTGCCAGCGATCGGGACACCCCTACCGGCGAGCAGTACTTC.

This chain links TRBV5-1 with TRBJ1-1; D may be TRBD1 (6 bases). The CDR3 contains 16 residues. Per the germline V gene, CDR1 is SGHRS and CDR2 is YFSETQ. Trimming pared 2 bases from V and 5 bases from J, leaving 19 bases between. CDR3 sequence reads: CASSFTTGTRATEAFF. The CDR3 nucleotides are TGCGCCAGCAGCTTTACTACAGGGACCCGGGCGACTGAAGCTTTCTTT.

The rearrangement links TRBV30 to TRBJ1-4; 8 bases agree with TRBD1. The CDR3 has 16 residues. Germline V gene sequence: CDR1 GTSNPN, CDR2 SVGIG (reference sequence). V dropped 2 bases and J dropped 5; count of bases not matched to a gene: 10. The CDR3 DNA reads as TGTGCCTGGAGTACAGGACAGGGCGGACTGAATGAAAAACTGTTTTTT. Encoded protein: CAWSTGQGGLNEKLFF.

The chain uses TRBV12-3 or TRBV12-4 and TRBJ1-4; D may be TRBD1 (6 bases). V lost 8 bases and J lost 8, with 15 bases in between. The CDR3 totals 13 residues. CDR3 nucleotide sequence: TGTGCCAGCGGACGGACAGAGGGGGAAAAACTGTTTTTT. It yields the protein CASGRTEGEKLFF.

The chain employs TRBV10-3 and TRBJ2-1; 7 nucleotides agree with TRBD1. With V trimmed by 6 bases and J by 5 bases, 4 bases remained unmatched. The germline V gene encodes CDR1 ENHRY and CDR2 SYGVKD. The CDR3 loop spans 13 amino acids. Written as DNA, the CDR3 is TGTGCCATCAGCGGGACAGCGAACAATGAGCAGTTCTTC. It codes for CAISGTANNEQFF.

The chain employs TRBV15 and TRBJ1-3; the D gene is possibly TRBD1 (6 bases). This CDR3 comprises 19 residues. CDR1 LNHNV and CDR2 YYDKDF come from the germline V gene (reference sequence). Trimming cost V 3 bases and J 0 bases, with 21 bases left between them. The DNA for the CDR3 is TGTGCCACCAGCAGTCCATCAGGACAGCTACTAAACTCTGGAAACACCATATATTTT. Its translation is CATSSPSGQLLNSGNTIYF.

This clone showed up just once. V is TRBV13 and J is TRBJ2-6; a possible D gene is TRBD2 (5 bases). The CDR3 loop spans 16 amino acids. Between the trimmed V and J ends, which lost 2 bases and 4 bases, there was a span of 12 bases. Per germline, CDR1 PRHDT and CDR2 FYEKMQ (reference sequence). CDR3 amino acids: CASSLSWRRGANVLTF. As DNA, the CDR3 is TGTGCCAGCAGCTTATCTTGGCGGAGGGGGGCCAACGTCCTGACTTTC.

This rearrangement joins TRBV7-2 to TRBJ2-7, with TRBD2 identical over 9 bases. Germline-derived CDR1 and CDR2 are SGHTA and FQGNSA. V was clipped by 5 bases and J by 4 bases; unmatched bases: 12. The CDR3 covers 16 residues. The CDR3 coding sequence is TGTGCCAGCAGCGTGGTAGCGGGGGCCCAGGGTTACGAGCAGTACTTC. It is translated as CASSVVAGAQGYEQYF.

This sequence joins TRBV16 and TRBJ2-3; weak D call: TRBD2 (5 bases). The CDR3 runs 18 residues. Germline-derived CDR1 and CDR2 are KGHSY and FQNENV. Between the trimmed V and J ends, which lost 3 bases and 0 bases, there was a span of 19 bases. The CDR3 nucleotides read TGTGCCAGCAGCCACCGAAAAGCCCCTTGGACTAGCACAGATACGCAGTATTTT. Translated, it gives CASSHRKAPWTSTDTQYF.

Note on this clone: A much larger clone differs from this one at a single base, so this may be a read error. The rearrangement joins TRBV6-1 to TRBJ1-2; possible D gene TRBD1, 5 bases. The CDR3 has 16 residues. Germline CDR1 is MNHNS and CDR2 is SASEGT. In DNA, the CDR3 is TGTGCCAACAGTGAATATTCCCGTGCAGGGTTCCATGGCTACACCTTC. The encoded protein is CANSEYSRAGFHGYTF.

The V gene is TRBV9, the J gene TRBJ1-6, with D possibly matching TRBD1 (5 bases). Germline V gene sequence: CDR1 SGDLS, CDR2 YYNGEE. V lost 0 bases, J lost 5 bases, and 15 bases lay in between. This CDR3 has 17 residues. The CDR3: CASSVGGPTANNSPLHF. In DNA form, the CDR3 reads TGTGCCAGCAGCGTAGGGGGCCCAACGGCCAATAATTCACCCCTCCACTTT.

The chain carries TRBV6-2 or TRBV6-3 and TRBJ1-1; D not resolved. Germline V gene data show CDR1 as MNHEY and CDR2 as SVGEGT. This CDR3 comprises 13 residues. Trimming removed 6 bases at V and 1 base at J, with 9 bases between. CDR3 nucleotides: TGTGCCAGCAGCCTCCGGGGGAACACTGAAGCTTTCTTT. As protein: CASSLRGNTEAFF.

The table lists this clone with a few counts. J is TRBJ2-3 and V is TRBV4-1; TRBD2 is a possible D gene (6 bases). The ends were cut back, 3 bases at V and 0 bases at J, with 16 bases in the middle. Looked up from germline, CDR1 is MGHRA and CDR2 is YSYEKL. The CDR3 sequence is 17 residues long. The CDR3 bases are TGCGCCAGCAGCCATCCACCCCGGGGGACTAGCACAGATACGCAGTATTTT. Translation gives CASSHPPRGTSTDTQYF.